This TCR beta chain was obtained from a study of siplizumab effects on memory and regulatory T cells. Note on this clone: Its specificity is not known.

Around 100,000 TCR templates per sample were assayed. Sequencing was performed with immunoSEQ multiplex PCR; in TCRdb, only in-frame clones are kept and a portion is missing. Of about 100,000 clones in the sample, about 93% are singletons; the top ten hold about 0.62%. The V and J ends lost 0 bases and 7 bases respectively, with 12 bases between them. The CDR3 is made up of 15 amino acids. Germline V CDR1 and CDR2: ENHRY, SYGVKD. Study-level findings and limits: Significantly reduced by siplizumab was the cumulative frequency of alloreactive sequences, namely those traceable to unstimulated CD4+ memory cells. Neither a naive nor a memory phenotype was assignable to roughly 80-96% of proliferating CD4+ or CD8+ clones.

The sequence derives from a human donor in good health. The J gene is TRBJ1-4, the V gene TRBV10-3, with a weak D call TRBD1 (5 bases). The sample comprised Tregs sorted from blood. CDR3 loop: CAISESRGRGEKLFF. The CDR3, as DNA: TGTGCCATCAGTGAGTCGCGGGGACGGGGTGAAAAACTGTTTTTT.